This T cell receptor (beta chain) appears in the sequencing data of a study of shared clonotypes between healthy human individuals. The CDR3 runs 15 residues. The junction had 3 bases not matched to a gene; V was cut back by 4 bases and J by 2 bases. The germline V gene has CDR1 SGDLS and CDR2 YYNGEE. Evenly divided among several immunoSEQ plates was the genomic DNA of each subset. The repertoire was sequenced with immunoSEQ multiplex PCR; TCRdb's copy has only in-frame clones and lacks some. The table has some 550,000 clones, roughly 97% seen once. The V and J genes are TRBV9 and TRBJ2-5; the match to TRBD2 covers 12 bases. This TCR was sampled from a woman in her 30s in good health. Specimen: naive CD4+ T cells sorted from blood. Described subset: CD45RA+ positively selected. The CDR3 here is CASSPGLAGQETQYF. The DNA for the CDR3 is TGTGCCAGCAGCCCCGGACTAGCGGGACAAGAGACCCAGTACTTC.